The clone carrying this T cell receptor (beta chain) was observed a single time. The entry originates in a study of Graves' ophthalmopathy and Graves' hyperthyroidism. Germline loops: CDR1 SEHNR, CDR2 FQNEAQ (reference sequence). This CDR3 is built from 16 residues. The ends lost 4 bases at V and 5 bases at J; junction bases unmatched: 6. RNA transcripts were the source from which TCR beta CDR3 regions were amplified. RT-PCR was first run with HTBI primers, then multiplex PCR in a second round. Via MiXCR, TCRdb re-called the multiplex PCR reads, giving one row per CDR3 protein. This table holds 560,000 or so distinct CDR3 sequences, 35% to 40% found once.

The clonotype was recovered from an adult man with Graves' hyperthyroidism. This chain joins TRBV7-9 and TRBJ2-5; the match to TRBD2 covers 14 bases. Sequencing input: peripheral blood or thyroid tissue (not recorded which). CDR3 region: CASSSPGLAGDETQYF. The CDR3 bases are TGTGCCAGCAGCTCACCGGGACTAGCGGGAGATGAGACCCAGTACTTC.